This T cell receptor beta chain was recovered during a study of shared clonotypes between healthy human individuals (dated by TCRdb to between 2020 and 2021). Study-level background: The cohort comprised a couple of women and a few men aged 18 to 49 years. To estimate repertoire size and how much clonotypes are shared between individuals, the study performed deep sequencing of blood TCR repertoires from a few healthy adults. To increase sequencing depth and limit assay-specific biases, different laboratories used diverse techniques to prepare libraries and sequence TCR repertoires. Per donor, leukapheresis produced somewhere between about 0.9 and 9 billion PBMCs.

Trimming at the junction amounts to 0 bases on V and 8 bases on J, and the germline ends lie 6 bases apart. Taken from the germline V gene, the CDR1 and CDR2 loops are LGHNA and YSLEER. The CDR3 goes from the cysteine to the phenylalanine over 12 residues. The only DNA kept is the CDR3, 36 bases in frame from the first base. This clone was counted a single time. What antigen it recognizes has not been identified. Base qualities are not at hand, and no much larger clone is one base apart. Broad study findings and their caveats: Pairwise subsampling led to the expectation that sequencing depth would affect the degree of clonotype sharing among donors. Sampling was limited to blood, and TCR repertoires in tissue likely differ from TCR repertoires in blood. Because the study included a small number of donors, the genetic and exposure-history diversity represented was limited.

Using the deep immunoSEQ assay, multiplex PCR amplified TCR CDR3 regions from genomic DNA. For each cell subset, the extracted genomic DNA was distributed evenly across all wells of several immunoSEQ 96-well plates, and each plate served as one replicate. For unsorted PBMC, roughly 270 ng genomic DNA, equal to about 29,000 T cell genomes, was loaded into each replicate PCR. Genomic DNA from unsorted PBMC was sequenced over ten immunoSEQ deep assay plates. Purified libraries were quantified with a Qubit 3.0 fluorometer, sized on a Bioanalyzer 2100, and re-quantified with the KAPA Library Quantification kit. A separate single-read 150-cycle Illumina NextSeq 550 flow cell was used to sequence each immunoSEQ 96-well plate. In the original analysis: The immunoSEQ output contained only junctional sequences without quality scores, so filtering could not match that applied to full-length reads. Sequences were annotated with PyIR, a Python wrapper for IgBLAST v1.9, using IMGT germline references to assign V/J genes and CDR3. Reads were removed for weak V/J assignments (E-value above 1e-6), missing CDR3, stop codons, out-of-frame junctions, or ambiguous translated residues. V3J clonotypes were defined as sequences sharing an identical inferred V gene, J gene, and CDR3 amino acid sequence. Percentage overlap between repertoires was calculated by dividing the number of shared unique clonotypes by the size of the smaller repertoire. RTK rarefaction, the Chao1 estimator, and Recon v2.1 estimates of unobserved clonotypes were used to assess repertoire richness. In TCRdb, the immuneACCESS table is reduced to in-frame sequences with V and J assigned. These tables do not hold every clone; where another copy was compared, an unresolved V gene accounts for under half, and the others remain unexplained. The V and J calls and the clone size are those of that table, but D and trimming were determined from the DNA. Within this sample are 550,000 to 600,000 clones, with roughly four fifths of them counted one time only. 12% of the sample rests with the top ten.

The donors were healthy, HIV-negative adults who had no recently reported acute infections or vaccinations. Only Caucasian adults living in Nashville, Tennessee, USA were represented among the donors. For unsorted samples, roughly 91 million PBMCs were counted, and genomic DNA was extracted using the QIAamp DNA Blood Mini kit. After blood collection by leukapheresis, PBMCs were isolated using Ficoll-Histopaque density gradient centrifugation and then cryopreserved in the vapor phase of liquid nitrogen. This sequence was found in a woman aged 40 to 55 in good health. Some clones in this sample may be carry-over from other donors' samples. Sequencing input: PBMCs. This receptor chain uses TRBV4-3 and TRBJ2-3; no D segment can be confidently identified. The CDR3 is CASSQEWGTQYF. The nucleotides are TGCGCCAGCAGCCAAGAATGGGGTACGCAGTATTTT.